This TCR beta chain is from a study of blood T cell repertoires in COVID-19. Overall study context: Specimens from acute and convalescent COVID-19 originated in the United States, Italy and Spain. PBMCs, B-cell-depleted T cells, or T cells provided the cDNA or gDNA that made up the material.

Enrolment of Seattle patients took place during active infection, and they were followed longitudinally. Germline assignment: CDR1 SGHRS and CDR2 YFSETQ. The CDR3 has 13 amino acids. The V and J ends lost 6 bases and 0 bases respectively, with 7 bases between them. Produced via immunoSEQ multiplex PCR; TCRdb's table is partial and in-frame only. Of just over 350,000 clones listed, about 86% are singletons. The sequencing input was peripheral blood. The TCR sequence derives from a woman aged 55 to 70 with COVID-19, enrolled during active disease. This chain connects TRBV5-1 to TRBJ1-3; no clear D. The CDR3 spells CASKPGSGNTIYF. DNA of the CDR3: TGCGCCAGCAAGCCAGGCTCTGGAAACACCATATATTTT. The variable domain in full, with the rest retrieved from reference TRBV5-1 and TRBJ1-3, is KAGVTQTPRYLIKTRGQQVTLSCSPISGHRSVSWYQQTPGQGLQFLFEYFSETQRNKGNFPGRFSGRQFSNSRSEMNVSTLELGDSALYLCASKPGSGNTIYFGEGSWLTVV.